These T cell receptor beta chains were read from a single sample in a study of T cell responses to AZD1222 COVID-19 vaccine. Produced via immunoSEQ multiplex PCR; TCRdb's table is partial and in-frame only. This table has 100,000 to 130,000 clones, 89% appearing once. This material consisted of peripheral blood, taken on day 0 of AZD1222 vaccination. These receptors were taken from an adult in good health. The CDR3 runs from the conserved cysteine through the conserved F or W. The order of the fields is clone size, V gene, D gene, J gene, CDR3 protein, CDR3 DNA. A D gene is named only where the DNA matches it firmly. Clone size is given for some rows only: seen once, a few or many times, or a class if the clone is expanded.

clone_size: .
v_call: TRBV7-3
d_call: TRBD2
j_call: TRBJ2-1
cdr3_aa: CASNVAGGSYNEQFF
cdr3_nt: TGTGCCAGCAACGTAGCGGGAGGCTCCTACAATGAGCAGTTCTTC

clone_size: .
v_call: TRBV2
d_call: .
j_call: TRBJ1-1
cdr3_aa: CASSRLTGGGEAFF
cdr3_nt: TGTGCCAGCAGCCGTTTGACAGGTGGCGGAGAAGCTTTCTTT

clone_size: .
v_call: TRBV15
d_call: .
j_call: TRBJ2-7
cdr3_aa: CATSRDPHYEQYF
cdr3_nt: TGTGCCACCAGCAGAGATCCTCACTACGAGCAGTACTTC

clone_size: .
v_call: TRBV3-1/TRBV3-2
d_call: .
j_call: TRBJ1-5
cdr3_aa: CASSQGAGNQPQHF
cdr3_nt: TGTGCCAGCAGCCAAGGGGCGGGCAATCAGCCCCAGCATTTT

clone_size: .
v_call: TRBV5-1
d_call: .
j_call: TRBJ2-7
cdr3_aa: CASSLDGAPYEQYF
cdr3_nt: TGCGCCAGCAGCTTGGATGGGGCCCCCTACGAGCAGTACTTC

clone_size: .
v_call: TRBV5-6
d_call: .
j_call: TRBJ2-1
cdr3_aa: CASFGVSRDEQFF
cdr3_nt: TGTGCCAGCTTCGGAGTCTCGAGGGATGAGCAGTTCTTC

clone_size: .
v_call: TRBV28
d_call: .
j_call: TRBJ2-7
cdr3_aa: CASLGLTYEQYF
cdr3_nt: TGTGCCAGCCTAGGTCTGACCTACGAGCAGTACTTC

clone_size: .
v_call: TRBV10-2
d_call: .
j_call: TRBJ1-5
cdr3_aa: CASRPGRSQNQPQHF
cdr3_nt: TGCGCCAGCAGACCGGGACGGTCCCAAAATCAGCCCCAGCATTTT

clone_size: .
v_call: TRBV25-1
d_call: TRBD2
j_call: TRBJ2-1
cdr3_aa: CAAPSGSSDEQFF
cdr3_nt: TGTGCCGCTCCTAGCGGGAGTTCGGATGAGCAGTTCTTC

clone_size: once
v_call: TRBV19
d_call: TRBD1
j_call: TRBJ1-3
cdr3_aa: CASRQQGGLGNTIYF
cdr3_nt: TGTGCCAGTAGGCAACAGGGGGGCCTCGGAAACACCATATATTTT

clone_size: .
v_call: TRBV29-1
d_call: .
j_call: TRBJ1-5
cdr3_aa: CSVADSNQPQHF
cdr3_nt: TGCAGCGTTGCGGATAGCAATCAGCCCCAGCATTTT

clone_size: .
v_call: TRBV27
d_call: .
j_call: TRBJ2-3
cdr3_aa: CASSLGGEYF
cdr3_nt: TGTGCCAGCAGTTTAGGAGGAGAGTATTTT

clone_size: few
v_call: TRBV29-1
d_call: .
j_call: TRBJ1-1
cdr3_aa: CSAQGLEAFF
cdr3_nt: TGCAGCGCACAGGGACTTGAAGCTTTCTTT

clone_size: once
v_call: TRBV28
d_call: .
j_call: TRBJ1-2
cdr3_aa: CASSFGQMPYGYTF
cdr3_nt: TGTGCCAGCAGTTTCGGACAGATGCCCTATGGCTACACCTTC

clone_size: .
v_call: TRBV3-1/TRBV3-2
d_call: .
j_call: TRBJ1-1
cdr3_aa: CASSQDVRVNTEAFF
cdr3_nt: TGTGCCAGCAGCCAAGATGTCAGGGTTAACACTGAAGCTTTCTTT

clone_size: .
v_call: TRBV6-6
d_call: .
j_call: TRBJ2-6
cdr3_aa: CASSLVSGANVLTF
cdr3_nt: TGTGCCAGCAGTTTAGTGTCCGGGGCCAACGTCCTGACTTTC

clone_size: few
v_call: TRBV29-1
d_call: .
j_call: TRBJ1-1
cdr3_aa: CSVTGSTEAFF
cdr3_nt: TGCAGCGTTACAGGGAGTACTGAAGCTTTCTTT

clone_size: .
v_call: TRBV27
d_call: TRBD1
j_call: TRBJ2-7
cdr3_aa: CASSLKGQVLYEQYF
cdr3_nt: TGTGCCAGCAGTTTAAAGGGACAGGTTCTCTACGAGCAGTACTTC

clone_size: .
v_call: TRBV6-5
d_call: .
j_call: TRBJ2-2
cdr3_aa: CARGGPGNTGELFF
cdr3_nt: TGTGCCAGAGGGGGGCCTGGGAACACCGGGGAGCTGTTTTTT

clone_size: .
v_call: TRBV6-5
d_call: .
j_call: TRBJ2-5
cdr3_aa: CASSTPWQQETQYF
cdr3_nt: TGTGCCAGCAGTACCCCGTGGCAGCAAGAGACCCAGTACTTC

clone_size: .
v_call: TRBV6-1
d_call: .
j_call: TRBJ2-5
cdr3_aa: CASSEVIRGGTQYF
cdr3_nt: TGTGCCAGCAGTGAAGTTATCAGGGGGGGGACCCAGTACTTC

clone_size: .
v_call: TRBV9
d_call: TRBD1
j_call: TRBJ1-4
cdr3_aa: CASSVRDRDEKLFF
cdr3_nt: TGTGCCAGCAGCGTAAGGGACAGGGATGAAAAACTGTTTTTT

clone_size: .
v_call: TRBV7-2
d_call: .
j_call: TRBJ2-7
cdr3_aa: CASSLGPENYEQYF
cdr3_nt: TGTGCCAGCAGCTTAGGACCGGAGAACTACGAGCAGTACTTC

clone_size: .
v_call: TRBV29-1
d_call: TRBD2
j_call: TRBJ2-2
cdr3_aa: CSAIKGLAGGSGELFF
cdr3_nt: TGCAGCGCGATCAAGGGACTAGCGGGAGGATCCGGGGAGCTGTTTTTT

clone_size: .
v_call: TRBV28
d_call: .
j_call: TRBJ1-1
cdr3_aa: CASTDSLTEAFF
cdr3_nt: TGTGCCAGCACTGACAGCCTCACTGAAGCTTTCTTT

clone_size: .
v_call: TRBV28
d_call: TRBD1
j_call: TRBJ2-6
cdr3_aa: CASSLWTGGIGANVLTF
cdr3_nt: TGTGCCAGCAGTCTATGGACAGGGGGCATTGGGGCCAACGTCCTGACTTTC

clone_size: once
v_call: TRBV29-1
d_call: .
j_call: TRBJ2-5
cdr3_aa: CSVGPPGSEETQYF
cdr3_nt: TGCAGCGTCGGGCCCCCGGGGAGCGAAGAGACCCAGTACTTC

clone_size: .
v_call: TRBV6-1
d_call: TRBD2
j_call: TRBJ2-2
cdr3_aa: CASRETSGYREELFF
cdr3_nt: TGTGCCAGCAGAGAGACTAGCGGATACCGGGAGGAGCTGTTTTTT

clone_size: .
v_call: TRBV7-2
d_call: TRBD2
j_call: TRBJ2-1
cdr3_aa: CASSPPGAGAYYNEQFF
cdr3_nt: TGTGCCAGCAGCCCCCCCGGGGCGGGAGCGTACTACAATGAGCAGTTCTTC

clone_size: .
v_call: TRBV28
d_call: .
j_call: TRBJ2-1
cdr3_aa: CASRRESDHNEQFF
cdr3_nt: TGTGCCAGCAGGAGGGAATCGGACCACAATGAGCAGTTCTTC

clone_size: .
v_call: TRBV30
d_call: .
j_call: TRBJ2-5
cdr3_aa: CAWSVKAGGNTQYF
cdr3_nt: TGTGCCTGGAGTGTTAAGGCAGGTGGGAATACCCAGTACTTC

clone_size: .
v_call: TRBV3-1/TRBV3-2
d_call: .
j_call: TRBJ1-2
cdr3_aa: CASSQDYYGYTF
cdr3_nt: TGTGCCAGCAGCCAAGACTACTATGGCTACACCTTC

clone_size: .
v_call: TRBV18
d_call: .
j_call: TRBJ1-4
cdr3_aa: CASSPRGQAEKLFF
cdr3_nt: TGTGCCAGCTCACCACGGGGGCAGGCTGAAAAACTGTTTTTT

clone_size: .
v_call: TRBV6-5
d_call: TRBD1
j_call: TRBJ2-1
cdr3_aa: CASQIRDRANEQFF
cdr3_nt: TGTGCCAGCCAAATCCGGGACAGGGCAAATGAGCAGTTCTTC

clone_size: .
v_call: TRBV11-2
d_call: .
j_call: TRBJ1-3
cdr3_aa: CASSPAGGNTIYF
cdr3_nt: TGTGCCAGCAGCCCCGCTGGGGGAAACACCATATATTTT

clone_size: .
v_call: TRBV6-2/TRBV6-3
d_call: TRBD1
j_call: TRBJ2-1
cdr3_aa: CASSYFSSGGNEQFF
cdr3_nt: TGTGCCAGCAGTTACTTCTCGTCAGGGGGCAATGAGCAGTTCTTC

clone_size: .
v_call: TRBV10-3
d_call: TRBD2
j_call: TRBJ2-3
cdr3_aa: CAISDTTSGSTDTQYF
cdr3_nt: TGTGCCATCAGTGACACTACTAGCGGAAGCACAGATACGCAGTATTTT

clone_size: .
v_call: TRBV5-1
d_call: .
j_call: TRBJ2-3
cdr3_aa: CASGSESGADTQYF
cdr3_nt: TGCGCCAGCGGGTCGGAAAGCGGCGCAGATACGCAGTATTTT

clone_size: .
v_call: TRBV18
d_call: .
j_call: TRBJ2-3
cdr3_aa: CASSPLSTLSTDTQYF
cdr3_nt: TGTGCCAGCTCACCACTCTCGACACTTAGCACAGATACGCAGTATTTT

clone_size: .
v_call: TRBV14
d_call: TRBD1
j_call: TRBJ1-1
cdr3_aa: CASSPRTGRTEAFF
cdr3_nt: TGTGCCAGCAGCCCGAGGACAGGGCGCACTGAAGCTTTCTTT

clone_size: .
v_call: TRBV4-2
d_call: .
j_call: TRBJ2-7
cdr3_aa: CASSQRGVTYEQYF
cdr3_nt: TGTGCCAGCAGCCAACGCGGGGTTACCTACGAGCAGTACTTC

clone_size: once
v_call: TRBV5-1
d_call: TRBD1
j_call: TRBJ1-6
cdr3_aa: CASSSGQGWDSPLHF
cdr3_nt: TGCGCCAGCAGCTCTGGACAGGGTTGGGATTCACCCCTCCACTTT